This T cell receptor (beta chain) was sequenced during a study of CD8+ T cells in alopecia areata. The authors extracted RNA and reverse transcribed it into cDNA as the sequencing template. Sequenced by immunoSEQ multiplex PCR; TCRdb stores in-frame clones only, minus some. The table records roughly 120,000 clones without singletons, the ten largest covering around 20%. Per germline, CDR1 NNHDY and CDR2 SYVADS. The junction had 4 bases not matched to a gene; V was cut back by 2 bases and J by 2 bases. The CDR3 is 15 residues long. General observations from the study: Relative to normal scalp, lesional scalp, especially alopecia totalis/universalis, showed higher clonality.

In its sample, this clone was seen many times. Its antigen is not known. The gene symbols are mouse symbols. Sequencing ends 4 residues short of the CDR3 end; the germline J gene provides the rest. This sequence joins TRBV13-3 and TRBJ2-1; TRBD1 agrees at 7 bases. The sample taken for sequencing was lesional skin. The sequence derives from a C3H/HeJ mouse with alopecia areata. MHC haplotype here: H2-k. The CDR3 sequence is CASSETGTDYAEQFF. Incomplete CDR3 DNA: TGTGCCAGCAGTGAAACAGGGACAGACTATGCT.